This entry features one TCR beta chain sequence. These data come from a study of shared clonotypes between healthy human individuals. Only in-frame clones appear in the TCRdb table, and some are missing; sequencing was by immunoSEQ multiplex PCR. This table has about 1.9 million clones, about 93% appearing once. The V gene end was trimmed by 4 bases and the J gene end by 5 bases; junction bases not matched to a gene: 6. CDR3 length equals 14 residues. The germline gives CDR1 KGHSH, CDR2 LQKENI. Naive CD8 isolation took CD45RO-negative cells positively selected for CCR7 and excluded terminally differentiated effector memory CD45RA+ cells.

The rearrangement uses TRBV18 and TRBJ2-7; 9 nucleotides agree with TRBD1. This clonotype was sampled from a man aged 18 to 30 in good health. Some clones in this sample may be carry-over from other donors' samples. Sequences were obtained from naive CD8+ T cells from PBMCs. Here the CDR3 DNA reads TGTGCCAGCTCACTCGGGACAGGGAAGAACGAGCAGTACTTC. Translating it yields CASSLGTGKNEQYF.